Below, 31 T cell receptor beta chains from the same sample are listed, as sequenced in a study of T-cell reconstitution after alpha-beta-depleted transplantation in children. Preparation of the TCRbeta library used unique molecular identifiers. One entry per CDR3 protein, called by TCRdb with MiXCR from the PCR reads. The repertoire holds some 260,000 distinct CDR3 sequences, with more than 20% as singletons. The sample here was PBMCs, mostly from graft donor cells, taken 360 days after TCRalphabeta/CD19-depleted stem cell transplant. These receptors were obtained from a female patient aged 2-9 years who had a stem cell transplant for congenital amegakaryocytic thrombocytopenia, so the T cells may come from the graft donor.

The chain is built from TRBV6-5 and TRBJ2-3; D perhaps matches TRBD2 (5 bases). Deletions cut 6 bases from V and 1 base from J, with 5 bases between. This CDR3 has 12 amino acids. Germline values: CDR1 MNHEY, CDR2 SVGAGI. The CDR3 nucleotides are TGTGCCAGCAGGGGAGGCACAGATACGCAGTATTTT. Its translation: CASRGGTDTQYF.

This clonotype was detected a few times. This chain connects TRBV9 to TRBJ2-1; weak D call: TRBD2 (5 bases). V was cut by 6 bases and J by 6 bases, with 16 bases left in between. This CDR3 has 14 residues. Germline values: CDR1 SGDLS, CDR2 YYNGEE. The CDR3 nucleotides are TGTGCCAGCAACCTAGCCTCCTACCGCAATGAGCAGTTCTTC. It yields the protein CASNLASYRNEQFF.

This chain joins TRBV19 and TRBJ1-3; 7 bases are shared with TRBD1. V was pared by 6 bases and J by 2 bases, with 10 bases of the junction left unmatched. CDR1 LNHDA and CDR2 SQIVND come from the germline V gene (reference sequence). The CDR3 is 16 amino acids. Written as DNA, the CDR3 is TGTGCCAGTAGGAAACAGGGGCCGGGAACTGGAAACACCATATATTTT. It translates to CASRKQGPGTGNTIYF.

This clonotype has a single count. The chain carries TRBV23-1 and TRBJ2-7, with 7 bases aligning to TRBD2. TRBV23-1 is known as an ORF, though its function is uncertain. J was trimmed by 6 bases and V by 6 bases; bases with no gene match: 14. This CDR3 has 15 amino acids. CDR3 protein: CASSRVGQGGVEQYF. The CDR3 region has the DNA TGCGCCAGCAGCCGTGTGGGTCAGGGAGGGGTCGAGCAGTACTTC.

V and J are TRBV27 and TRBJ2-3; 7 bases match TRBD1. The germline CDR1 and CDR2 sequences are MNHEY and SMNVEV (reference sequence). This CDR3 contains 16 residues. V lost 5 bases and J lost 2; bases outside the gene matches: 10. The CDR3, as DNA: TGTGCCAGCAGTAATGTCTGGGACAGCCTCACAGATACGCAGTATTTT. Its translation: CASSNVWDSLTDTQYF.

This clonotype has only a few counts. This chain connects TRBV5-4 to TRBJ1-1; a weak D match, TRBD1 (5 bases). This CDR3 spans 16 amino acids. Germline CDR1 SGHNT, CDR2 YYREEE (reference sequence). V lost 5 bases and J lost 3, with 20 bases in between. The CDR3 coding sequence is TGTGCCAGCAGAGACGCGGTGCGGGGCAGGGACACTGAAGCTTTCTTT. Translating it yields CASRDAVRGRDTEAFF.

This clonotype was picked up a small number of times. The rearrangement joins TRBV20-1 to TRBJ2-1, with D unresolved. The CDR3 runs 14 residues. Trimming pared 6 bases from V and 0 bases from J, leaving 12 bases between. Germline CDR1 DFQATT, CDR2 SNEGSKA (reference sequence). The CDR3: CSANRASSYNEQFF. In DNA form, the CDR3 reads TGCAGTGCCAATCGGGCTAGCTCCTACAATGAGCAGTTCTTC.

This clonotype was detected only once. J is TRBJ2-4 and V is TRBV15; no reliable D call. Trimming took 2 bases from V and 5 from J, leaving 10 bases between them. The CDR3 loop spans 14 amino acids. The germline V gene encodes CDR1 LNHNV and CDR2 YYDKDF (reference sequence). CDR3 bases: TGTGCCACCAGCAGAACTAAGTGGGAAAACATTCAGTACTTC. This sequence encodes CATSRTKWENIQYF.

There are many counts of this clonotype. The chain joins TRBV9 to TRBJ2-3; D gene ambiguous. The CDR3 is 13 amino acids. V was trimmed by 0 bases and J by 4 bases, leaving 6 bases between them. Per the germline V gene, CDR1 is SGDLS and CDR2 is YYNGEE. The CDR3 is CASSVELPDTQYF. The CDR3 coding sequence is TGTGCCAGCAGCGTAGAACTTCCAGATACGCAGTATTTT.

The V gene is TRBV7-3, the J gene TRBJ2-5; no clear D gene. Deletions cut 3 bases from V and 4 bases from J, with 9 bases between. The CDR3 has 13 amino acids. CDR1 and CDR2 from the germline V gene are SGHTA and FQGTGA. The DNA of the CDR3 is TGTGCCAGCAGCTTTCTATGGGGAGAGACCCAGTACTTC. This codes for CASSFLWGETQYF.

V is TRBV13 and J is TRBJ2-1; the D gene is possibly TRBD1 (5 bases). Germline V gives CDR1 PRHDT, CDR2 FYEKMQ (reference sequence). Trimming shortened V by 5 bases and J by 8 bases, and 25 bases separated the two germline ends. The CDR3 is 17 residues long. CDR3 region: CASSLTSRQSYTHEQFF. CDR3 coding DNA: TGTGCCAGCAGCCTTACAAGTAGACAGTCTTACACCCATGAGCAGTTCTTC.

The chain carries TRBV3-1 and TRBJ2-7; D unresolved. Germline CDR1 and CDR2: LGHDT and YNNKEL (reference sequence). The CDR3 is 13 amino acids. Trimming removed 2 bases at V and 0 bases at J, with 5 bases between. DNA of the CDR3: TGTGCCAGCAGCCAAAGAAGCTCCTACGAGCAGTACTTC. It specifies CASSQRSSYEQYF.

The CDR3 region has the DNA TGTGCCAGCACCAAACTAGCGGGGGGGAGCGCTACGCAGTATTTT. It codes for CASTKLAGGSATQYF. The rearrangement joins TRBV12-3 or TRBV12-4 to TRBJ2-3, with TRBD2 matching 13 bases. Trimming took 7 bases from V and 8 from J; bases not matched to a gene: 9. The CDR3 extends over 15 amino acids.

This clonotype was found a few times. The chain couples TRBV10-3 to TRBJ2-1; no clear D gene. From germline, CDR1 is ENHRY and CDR2 SYGVKD. Trimming left V 0 bases short and J 2 bases short, with 8 bases between. The CDR3 consists of 15 residues. In DNA form, the CDR3 reads TGTGCCATCAGTGAGTCAACCACAGCCTACAATGAGCAGTTCTTC. Its protein is CAISESTTAYNEQFF.

J is TRBJ1-1 and V is TRBV5-1, with a weak D call TRBD1 (5 bases). The V end was cut by 1 base, the J end by 4 bases, with 11 bases between. Germline lookup yields CDR1 SGHRS and CDR2 YFSETQ. This CDR3 has 14 residues. The CDR3 reads CASSLRGGGTEAFF. In nucleotides, the CDR3 is TGCGCCAGCAGCTTGCGGGGCGGGGGCACTGAAGCTTTCTTT.

This clonotype was detected ten times or more. The chain carries TRBV2 and TRBJ2-3; no clear D. This CDR3 contains 14 residues. Germline lookup yields CDR1 SNHLY and CDR2 FYNNEI. Deletions cut 4 bases from V and 6 bases from J, with 14 bases between. CDR3 loop: CASSAAGSRDTQYF. For the CDR3, the DNA is TGTGCCAGCAGTGCGGCTGGGTCCAGGGATACGCAGTATTTT.

This clonotype was recorded many times. The gene calls are TRBV20-1 and TRBJ2-7, with TRBD1 as a possible D gene (5 bases). Germline V gives CDR1 DFQATT, CDR2 SNEGSKA (reference sequence). The CDR3 is 14 amino acids. V lost 1 base and J lost 3, with 13 bases in between. The CDR3 DNA follows: TGCAGTGCTAGAGTTACAGGCAACCTCTACGAGCAGTACTTC. Translation: CSARVTGNLYEQYF.

V and J are TRBV7-9 and TRBJ2-3; D gene ambiguous. Trimming removed 1 base at V and 2 bases at J, with 7 bases between. The CDR3 spans 14 residues. Germline CDR1 SEHNR, CDR2 FQNEAQ (reference sequence). CDR3 nucleotides: TGTGCCAGCAGCTTAGAGGGCCTCACAGATACGCAGTATTTT. The encoded protein is CASSLEGLTDTQYF.

This clonotype was observed a handful of times. The chain is built from TRBV10-3 and TRBJ2-3, with 10 bases identical to TRBD1. Germline loops: CDR1 ENHRY, CDR2 SYGVKD. After removal of 6 bases from V and 5 bases from J, the junction contained 5 bases not matched to a gene. This CDR3 has 14 residues. DNA of the CDR3: TGTGCCATCAGAGGACAGGGGGGAGAAGATACGCAGTATTTT. Translation: CAIRGQGGEDTQYF.

This clonotype was found a few times. The J gene is TRBJ2-7, the V gene TRBV20-1; the match to TRBD1 covers 7 bases. Losses at the gene ends were 0 bases for V and 0 bases for J; bases not matched to a gene: 8. Looked up from germline, CDR1 is DFQATT and CDR2 is SNEGSKA (reference sequence). The CDR3 consists of 16 residues. CDR3 DNA: TGCAGTGCTAGAGATGTCGGCAGGGGGATCTCCTACGAGCAGTACTTC. It encodes CSARDVGRGISYEQYF.

This clonotype has a count of ten or more. This sequence joins TRBV4-1 and TRBJ2-3; D remains ambiguous. Germline values: CDR1 MGHRA, CDR2 YSYEKL. The CDR3 is made up of 13 amino acids. The ends were cut back, 1 base at V and 0 bases at J, with 2 bases in the middle. The CDR3 bases are TGCGCCAGCAGCCAAGTGAGCACAGATACGCAGTATTTT. It is translated as CASSQVSTDTQYF.

This sequence joins TRBV20-1 and TRBJ2-3, with D perhaps TRBD1 or TRBD2 (5 bases each). Trimming stripped 6 bases from V and 0 bases from J, with 13 bases between. The germline V gene encodes CDR1 DFQATT and CDR2 SNEGSKA (reference sequence). The CDR3 totals 14 residues. In DNA, the CDR3 is TGCAGTGCATCTAGGGACCTTAGCACAGATACGCAGTATTTT. Translating gives CSASRDLSTDTQYF.

V usage is TRBV19 and J usage is TRBJ2-3, with 9 bases aligning to TRBD1. The CDR3 is 15 amino acids. In germline, CDR1 is LNHDA, CDR2 SQIVND (reference sequence). Losses at the gene ends were 5 bases for V and 3 bases for J; bases not matched to a gene: 6. The chain's CDR3 is CASSLRDRATDTQYF. The DNA for the CDR3 is TGTGCCAGTAGTCTCCGGGACAGGGCTACAGATACGCAGTATTTT.

The chain recombines TRBV5-6 with TRBJ2-6, with TRBD1 matching over 7 bases. This CDR3 has 16 residues. Trimming cost V 4 bases and J 2 bases; bases outside gene matches: 6. Germline loops: CDR1 SGHDT, CDR2 YYEEEE. The CDR3 protein is CASSETGEAGANVLTF. The DNA for the CDR3 is TGTGCCAGCAGCGAAACAGGGGAAGCTGGGGCCAACGTCCTGACTTTC.

This sequence joins TRBV10-3 and TRBJ2-1, with D possibly matching TRBD1 (6 bases). The V end was cut by 3 bases, the J end by 5 bases, with 14 bases between. Looked up from germline, CDR1 is ENHRY and CDR2 is SYGVKD. CDR3 size: 15 residues. CDR3 region: CAISELARGNNEQFF. CDR3 coding DNA: TGTGCCATCAGTGAACTGGCGAGGGGGAACAATGAGCAGTTCTTC.

This clonotype was detected only a few times. The V and J genes are TRBV4-1 and TRBJ2-7, with D unresolved. V lost 1 base and J lost 3, with 10 bases in between. This CDR3 spans 14 amino acids. Germline values: CDR1 MGHRA, CDR2 YSYEKL. CDR3: CASSQVYSRYEQYF. For the CDR3, the DNA is TGCGCCAGCAGCCAAGTGTACTCTCGCTACGAGCAGTACTTC.

This clonotype was recorded only once. Sequence at one end of the junction differs from germline and may be a read error. The J gene is TRBJ1-6, the V gene TRBV20-1, with 8 bases fitting TRBD1. The CDR3 runs 14 residues. CDR1 is DFQATT, CDR2 SNEGSKA, per germline (reference sequence). The DNA for the CDR3 is TGCAGTGCTAATGTGGGGACAGGTACCTCACCTCTCCACTTT. Translated: CSANVGTGTSPLHF.

The chain links TRBV12-3 or TRBV12-4 to TRBJ2-1; 15 positions match TRBD2. V trimming: 3 bases; J trimming: 1 base; junction bases outside the gene matches: 13. CDR3 size: 21 residues. This CDR3 reads CASSFGVYGLAGGESYNEQFF. CDR3 in DNA: TGTGCCAGCAGTTTTGGGGTGTACGGACTAGCGGGGGGGGAGTCCTACAATGAGCAGTTCTTC.

This sequence joins TRBV11-2 and TRBJ2-5; D unclear. The germline gives CDR1 SGHAT, CDR2 FQNNGV. Trimming pared 0 bases from V and 1 base from J, leaving 12 bases between. CDR3 length: 16 residues. This chain's CDR3 is CASSLDLPGLQETQYF. The CDR3 bases are TGTGCCAGCAGCTTAGATTTGCCGGGTCTCCAAGAGACCCAGTACTTC.

The chain carries TRBV12-3 or TRBV12-4 and TRBJ1-1; a possible D gene is TRBD1 (6 bases). V lost 4 bases, J lost 3 bases, and 15 bases lay in between. This CDR3 has 15 amino acids. CDR3 DNA: TGTGCCAGCAGTTCCAGGGGAGTAGATGACACTGAAGCTTTCTTT. This codes for CASSSRGVDDTEAFF.

This clonotype showed up many times. The rearrangement uses TRBV24-1 and TRBJ2-1, with 8 bases matching TRBD2. V was pared by 3 bases and J by 3 bases, with 6 bases of the junction left unmatched. From germline, CDR1 is KGHDR and CDR2 SFDVKD. The CDR3 sequence is 16 residues long. This CDR3 reads CATSDPIGTSYNEQFF. As DNA, the CDR3 is TGTGCCACCAGTGATCCTATAGGGACTAGCTACAATGAGCAGTTCTTC.